This T cell receptor (beta chain) was observed in a study of blood T cell repertoires in COVID-19. Turning to this clone: The junction does not match germline at one end; this may be a read error.

This CDR3 is built from 18 residues. Produced via immunoSEQ multiplex PCR; TCRdb's table is partial and in-frame only. The repertoire holds approximately 190,000 clones, with approximately 90% as singletons. This receptor was taken from a man between 65 and 80 years old with active or convalescent COVID-19. Material for sequencing was peripheral blood. J is TRBJ1-1 and V is TRBV6-7; 8 nucleotides agree with TRBD1. TRBV6-7 is marked as an open reading frame, function uncertain. DNA for the CDR3: TGTGCCAGCAGTAACTCGACAGGGGAGTCCCCGTTTGACACTGAAGCTTTCTTT. Its translation is CASSNSTGESPFDTEAFF.